The 8 T cell receptor beta chains listed next were all sequenced from one sample in a study of shared clonotypes between healthy human individuals. CD45RO-negative cells were positively selected for CCR7, leaving out terminally differentiated effector memory CD45RA+ cells. TCRdb's table, derived via immunoSEQ multiplex PCR, lists solely in-frame clones and lacks some. Here the sample spans about 2 million clones, about 95% being singletons. Sequencing input: naive CD8+ T cells sorted from blood. Source of these receptors: a man younger than 35 in good health.

This sequence joins TRBV12-5 and TRBJ1-2; D unresolved. The V and J ends lost 1 base and 7 bases respectively, with 16 bases between them. The length of the CDR3 is 15 residues. CDR1 is LGHNT and CDR2 is FRNRAP in the germline V gene. The CDR3 here is CASGLGAGLSGGYTF. The CDR3, as DNA: TGTGCTAGTGGTTTGGGGGCTGGACTGTCTGGTGGCTACACCTTC.

V and J are TRBV7-9 and TRBJ1-5; D call uncertain. CDR3 length equals 13 residues. V shed 4 bases and J shed 4 bases, with 8 bases lying between them. Germline loops: CDR1 SEHNR, CDR2 FQNEAQ (reference sequence). The CDR3 sequence is CASSSSRNQPQHF. The CDR3 DNA sequence: TGTGCCAGCAGCTCTAGCCGGAATCAGCCCCAGCATTTT. The full variable domain, in which reference TRBV7-9 and TRBJ1-5 provide the parts outside the CDR3, is DTGVSQNPRHKITKRGQNVTFRCDPISEHNRLYWYRQTLGQGPEFLTYFQNEAQLEKSRLLSDRFSAERPKGSFSTLEIQRTEQGDSAMYLCASSSSRNQPQHFGDGTRLSIL.

Regarding this clone: The junction does not match germline at one end; this may be a read error. V gene TRBV6-5 combines with J gene TRBJ2-1; a possible D gene is TRBD1 (5 bases). Germline-derived CDR1 and CDR2 are MNHEY and SVGAGI. This CDR3 has 14 residues. CDR3 residues: CASSYDQGYSEQFF. CDR3 DNA: TGTGCCAGCAGTTACGATCAGGGTTACAGTGAGCAGTTCTTC.

This chain uses TRBV5-1 with TRBJ2-6; maybe TRBD1 (6 bases). Trimming shortened V by 4 bases and J by 4 bases, and 12 bases separated the two germline ends. CDR3 length: 15 residues. Germline V gene sequence: CDR1 SGHRS, CDR2 YFSETQ. This chain's CDR3 is CASSPGQPGANVLTF. Here the CDR3 DNA reads TGCGCCAGCAGCCCCGGACAGCCGGGGGCCAACGTCCTGACTTTC.

This clone has just one count. This rearrangement joins TRBV7-9 to TRBJ1-6; 8 bases map to TRBD1. Trimming cost V 6 bases and J 1 base; bases outside gene matches: 8. The germline CDR1 and CDR2 sequences are SEHNR and FQNEAQ (reference sequence). The CDR3 has 17 amino acids. CDR3 bases: TGTGCCAGCAGACCCGACCAGGGGGCTTCCTATAATTCACCCCTCCACTTT. Protein product: CASRPDQGASYNSPLHF.

V gene TRBV4-2 combines with J gene TRBJ2-1, with 13 bases identical to TRBD2. Germline CDR1 is LGHNA and CDR2 is YNFKEQ. J lost 8 bases, V lost 1 base, and 5 bases had no gene match. The length of the CDR3 is 16 residues. CDR3 in amino acids: CASSQVTSGGAYEQFF. The CDR3 nucleotides are TGTGCCAGCAGCCAAGTAACTAGCGGGGGGGCGTATGAGCAGTTCTTC.

The genes are TRBV21-1 and TRBJ1-1. TRBV21-1 counts as a pseudogene. The CDR3 contains 16 residues. The CDR3 protein is CASSKFVGRVNTEAFF. CDR3 nucleotide sequence: TGTGCCAGCAGCAAATTTGTCGGACGGGTGAACACTGAAGCTTTCTTT.

This chain joins TRBV19 and TRBJ1-6; tentatively, D is TRBD1 (5 bases). There are 14 residues in the CDR3. Trimming pared 10 bases from V and 9 bases from J, leaving 19 bases between. CDR1 LNHDA and CDR2 SQIVND come from the germline V gene (reference sequence). The CDR3 DNA sequence: TGTGCCACGGTGGGGGGGACCTCCGGTTCACCCCTCCACTTT. Translation: CATVGGTSGSPLHF.